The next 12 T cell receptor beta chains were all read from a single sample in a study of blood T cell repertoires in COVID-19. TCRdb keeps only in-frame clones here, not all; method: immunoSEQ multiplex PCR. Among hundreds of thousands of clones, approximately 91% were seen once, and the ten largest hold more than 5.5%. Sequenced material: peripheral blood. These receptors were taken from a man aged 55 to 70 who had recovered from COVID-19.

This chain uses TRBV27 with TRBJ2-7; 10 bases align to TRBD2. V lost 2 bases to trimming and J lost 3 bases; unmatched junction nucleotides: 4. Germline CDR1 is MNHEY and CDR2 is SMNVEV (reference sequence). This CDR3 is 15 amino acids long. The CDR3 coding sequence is TGTGCCAGCAGTTTACAGGCTAGCGGGAGCTACGAGCAGTACTTC. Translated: CASSLQASGSYEQYF.

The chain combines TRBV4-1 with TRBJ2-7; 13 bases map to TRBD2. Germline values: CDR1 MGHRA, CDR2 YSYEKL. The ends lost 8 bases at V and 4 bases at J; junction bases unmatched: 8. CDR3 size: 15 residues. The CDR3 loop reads CASQLAGGPSYEQYF. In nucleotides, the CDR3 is TGCGCCAGCCAACTAGCGGGAGGGCCATCTTACGAGCAGTACTTC.

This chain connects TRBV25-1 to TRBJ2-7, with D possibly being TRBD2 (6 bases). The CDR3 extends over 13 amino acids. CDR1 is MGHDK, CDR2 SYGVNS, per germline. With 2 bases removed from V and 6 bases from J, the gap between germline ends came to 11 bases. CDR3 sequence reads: CASSERREREQYF. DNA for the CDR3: TGTGCCAGCAGTGAAAGGAGGGAGCGCGAGCAGTACTTC.

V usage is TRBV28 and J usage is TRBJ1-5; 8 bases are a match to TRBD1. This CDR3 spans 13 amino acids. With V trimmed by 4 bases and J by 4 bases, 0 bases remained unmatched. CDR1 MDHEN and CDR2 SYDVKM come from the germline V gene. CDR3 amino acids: CASSWDRNQPQHF. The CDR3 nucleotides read TGTGCCAGCAGTTGGGACAGGAATCAGCCCCAGCATTTT.

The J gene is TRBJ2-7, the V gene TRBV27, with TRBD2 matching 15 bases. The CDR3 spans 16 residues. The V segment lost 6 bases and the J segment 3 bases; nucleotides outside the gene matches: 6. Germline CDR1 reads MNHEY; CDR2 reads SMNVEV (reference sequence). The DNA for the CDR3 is TGTGCCAGCAGAAGGACTAGCGGGAGGGCCTTCTACGAGCAGTACTTC. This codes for CASRRTSGRAFYEQYF.

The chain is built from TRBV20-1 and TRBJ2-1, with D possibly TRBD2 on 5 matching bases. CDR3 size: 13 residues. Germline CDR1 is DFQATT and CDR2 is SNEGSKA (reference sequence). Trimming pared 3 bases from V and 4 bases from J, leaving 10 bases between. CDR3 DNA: TGCAGTGCTAGTTTGTGGGAGTACAATGAGCAGTTCTTC. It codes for CSASLWEYNEQFF.

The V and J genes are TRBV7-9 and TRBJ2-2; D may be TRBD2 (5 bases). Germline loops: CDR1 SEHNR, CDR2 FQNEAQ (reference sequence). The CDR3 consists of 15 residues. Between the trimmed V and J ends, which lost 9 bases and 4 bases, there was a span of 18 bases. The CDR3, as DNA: TGTGCCAGTTGGCCAGAGGGCGGGTTCACCGGGGAGCTGTTTTTT. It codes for CASWPEGGFTGELFF.

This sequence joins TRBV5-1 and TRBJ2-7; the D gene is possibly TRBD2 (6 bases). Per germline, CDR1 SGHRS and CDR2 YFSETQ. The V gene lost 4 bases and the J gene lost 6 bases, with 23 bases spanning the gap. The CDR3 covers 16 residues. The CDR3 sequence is CASSALGAGRVSEQYF. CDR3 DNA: TGCGCCAGCAGCGCCCTCGGCGCGGGAAGGGTCAGCGAGCAGTACTTC.

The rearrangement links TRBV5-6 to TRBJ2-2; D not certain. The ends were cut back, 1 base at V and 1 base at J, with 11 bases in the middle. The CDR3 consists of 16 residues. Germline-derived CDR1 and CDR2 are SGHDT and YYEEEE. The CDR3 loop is CASSLSPSGNTGELFF. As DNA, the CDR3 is TGTGCCAGCAGCTTGTCCCCCTCGGGGAACACCGGGGAGCTGTTTTTT.

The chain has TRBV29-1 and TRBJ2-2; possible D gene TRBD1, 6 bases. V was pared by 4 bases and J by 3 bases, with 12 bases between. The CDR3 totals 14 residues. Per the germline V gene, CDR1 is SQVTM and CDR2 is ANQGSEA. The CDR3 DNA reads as TGCAGCGTTGCGGGACATAGTGACACCGGGGAGCTGTTTTTT. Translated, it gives CSVAGHSDTGELFF.

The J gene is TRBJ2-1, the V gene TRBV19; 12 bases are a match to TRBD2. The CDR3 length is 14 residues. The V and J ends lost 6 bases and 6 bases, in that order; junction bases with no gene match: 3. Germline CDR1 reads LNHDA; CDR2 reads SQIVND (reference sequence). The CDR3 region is CASRGLAGINEQFF. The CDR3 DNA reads TGTGCCAGTAGGGGACTAGCGGGCATCAATGAGCAGTTCTTC. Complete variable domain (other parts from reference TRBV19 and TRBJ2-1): DGGITQSPKYLFRKEGQNVTLSCEQNLNHDAMYWYRQDPGQGLRLIYYSQIVNDFQKGDIAEGYSVSREKKESFPLTVTSAQKNPTAFYLCASRGLAGINEQFFGPGTRLTVL.

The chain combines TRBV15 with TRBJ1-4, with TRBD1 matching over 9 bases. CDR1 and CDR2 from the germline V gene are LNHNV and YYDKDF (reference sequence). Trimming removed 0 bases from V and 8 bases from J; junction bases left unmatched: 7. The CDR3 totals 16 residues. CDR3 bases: TGTGCCACCAGCAGAGACTTCGGGACAGGGAGCGAAAAACTGTTTTTT. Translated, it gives CATSRDFGTGSEKLFF. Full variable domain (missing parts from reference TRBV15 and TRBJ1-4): DAMVIQNPRYQVTQFGKPVTLSCSQTLNHNVMYWYQQKSSQAPKLLFHYYDKDFNNEADTPDNFQSRRPNTSFCFLDIRSPGLGDTAMYLCATSRDFGTGSEKLFFGSGTQLSVL.